This TCR beta chain was observed in a study of blood T cell repertoires in COVID-19. Looking at the study overall: From T cells, B-cell-depleted T cells, or PBMCs came the material, which was cDNA or gDNA.

V gave up 0 bases and J gave up 1 base, with 9 bases separating them. This CDR3 contains 15 residues. Per the germline V gene, CDR1 is KGHSH and CDR2 is LQKENI. Per the authors' pipeline: Quantification of nucleated cells was approximated via reference gene primer amplification. Generated by immunoSEQ multiplex PCR, the TCRdb table keeps only in-frame clones and is missing some. The V and J calls and clone size are taken from that table; D and trimming were inferred from the DNA. The repertoire has 250,000 to 400,000 clones, roughly 89% of them found once; the top ten carry 5% to 5.5%. The source material was PBMCs or T cells enriched from blood (not recorded which). The chain recombines TRBV18 with TRBJ1-1; a possible D gene is TRBD1 (6 bases). This sequence was found in a man between 60 and 75 years old who had recovered from COVID-19. This CDR3 is CASSPPSRGNTEAFF. The CDR3 nucleotides read TGTGCCAGCTCACCACCAAGCAGGGGGAACACTGAAGCTTTCTTT.